This T cell receptor (beta chain) is from a study of T cell responses to AZD1222 COVID-19 vaccine. Study-wide results and limits: Reports say nearly half of spike-specific TCRs go after unmutated variant regions.

Points on this clone: Its antigen is as yet unknown.

The V gene lost 4 bases and the J gene lost 2 bases, with 12 bases spanning the gap. Germline V gene lookup returns CDR1 SGHRS and CDR2 YFSETQ. This CDR3 has 14 residues. Some clones are missing from TCRdb's copy, which holds only in-frame ones; the method was immunoSEQ multiplex PCR. In the table there are 100,000 to 150,000 clones, around 90% of which are singletons. The J gene is TRBJ1-2, the V gene TRBV5-1, with D perhaps TRBD1 (6 bases). The clonotype comes from an adult in good health. Sample: peripheral blood, taken on day 0 of AZD1222 vaccination. The CDR3 sequence: CASSQDSYNYGYTF. The CDR3 DNA is TGCGCCAGCAGCCAGGACAGTTACAACTATGGCTACACCTTC.